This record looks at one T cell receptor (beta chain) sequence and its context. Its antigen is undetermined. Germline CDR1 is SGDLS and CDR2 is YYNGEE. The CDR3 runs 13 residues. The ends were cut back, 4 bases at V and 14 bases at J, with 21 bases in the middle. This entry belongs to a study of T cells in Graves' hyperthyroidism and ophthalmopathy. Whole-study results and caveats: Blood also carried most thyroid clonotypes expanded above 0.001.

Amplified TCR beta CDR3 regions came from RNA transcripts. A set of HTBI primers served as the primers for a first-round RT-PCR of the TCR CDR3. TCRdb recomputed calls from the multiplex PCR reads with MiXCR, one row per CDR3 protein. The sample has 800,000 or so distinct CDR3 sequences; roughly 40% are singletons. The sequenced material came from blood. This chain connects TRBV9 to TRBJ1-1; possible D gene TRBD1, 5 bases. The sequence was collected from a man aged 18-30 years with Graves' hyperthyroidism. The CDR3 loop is CASSLGIGVFSFF. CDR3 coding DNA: TGTGCCAGCAGCCTCGGAATAGGGGTGTTCAGCTTCTTT.